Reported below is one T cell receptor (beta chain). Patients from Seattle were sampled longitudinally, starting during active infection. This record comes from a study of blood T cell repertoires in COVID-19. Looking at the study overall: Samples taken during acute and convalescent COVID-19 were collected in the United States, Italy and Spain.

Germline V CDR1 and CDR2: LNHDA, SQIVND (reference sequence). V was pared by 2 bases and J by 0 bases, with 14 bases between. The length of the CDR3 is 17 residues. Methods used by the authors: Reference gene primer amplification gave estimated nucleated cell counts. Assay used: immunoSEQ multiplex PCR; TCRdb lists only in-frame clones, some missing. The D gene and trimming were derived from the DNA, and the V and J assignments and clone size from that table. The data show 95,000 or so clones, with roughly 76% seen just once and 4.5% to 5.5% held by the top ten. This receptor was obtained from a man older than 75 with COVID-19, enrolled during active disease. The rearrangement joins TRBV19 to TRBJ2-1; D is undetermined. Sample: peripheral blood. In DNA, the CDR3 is TGTGCCAGTAGTATACACACCTTTGGTGACTCCTACAATGAGCAGTTCTTC. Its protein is CASSIHTFGDSYNEQFF.